This TCR beta chain was recovered during a study of blood T cell repertoires in COVID-19 (dated by TCRdb to 2020 to 2021). About the full investigation: The collaborator samples originated in the United States, Italy and Spain and spanned the acute and convalescent phases of COVID-19. The prospective study material was composed of cDNA or gDNA derived from T cells, B-cell-depleted T cells, or PBMCs. The sample metadata nearly always contained a de-identified subject ID, COVID-19 status, age in years and sex. The dataset comprised deeply sampled blood TCRbeta repertoires from subjects exposed to, actively infected with, or recovered from COVID-19. Where HLA class I and class II types were available, the types were taken from metadata supplied by the sample provider, not from assay-based typing. Samples came from the ongoing ImmuneRACE study (first 160 participants) plus 1,254 subjects from 6 global collaborators. A freely available public database, intended as a resource for researchers studying the immune response to SARS-CoV-2, is where the repertoires were released.

TCRbeta CDR3 regions were amplified from genomic DNA using the immunoSEQ Assay, a bias-controlled multiplex PCR. As for the authors' bioinformatics: The number of nucleated cells in each sample was estimated from the amplification of reference gene primers within the assay. Sequence reads were collapsed and filtered to measure the absolute abundance of every unique TCRbeta CDR3 rearrangement. For each sample, productive Simpson clonality was calculated by taking the square root of Simpson's diversity index across productive rearrangements. TCRdb stores this immuneACCESS table with in-frame sequences only. Part of the clones is absent; in the studies checked, under half of the shortfall reflects unresolved V genes, and no reason is known for the rest. From that table come the V and J calls and clone size; the DNA was used to work out D and trimming. This sample comprises about 55,000 clones, approximately 85% of them detected only once. The ten largest make up roughly 12% of the sample.

The full study reports these points: Clinical and demographic metadata were provided uncurated, with the amount varying by source and participant.

V is pared back by 4 bases and J by 2 bases, with 3 bases lying between the germline termini. From its cysteine to its phenylalanine, the CDR3 spans 12 amino acids. The kept DNA is CDR3 alone, 36 bases in frame from the first base. CDR1 and CDR2 are read off the germline V gene (reference sequence) as LGHDT and YNNKEL. Each collaborating institution followed its own protocols to collect whole blood in K2EDTA tubes. For TCRbeta analysis, collaborator samples were shipped as frozen whole blood, as isolated PBMCs, or as DNA extracted from either sample type. Details on this clone: Its antigen remains undetermined. Base qualities are not recorded, but no much larger clone differs from it by a single base.

This sequence originates from a human donor in a cohort sampled during active COVID-19. The sequencing sample was made of peripheral blood. This receptor chain uses TRBV3-1 (or the pseudogene TRBV3-2) and TRBJ1-3; no confident D gene assignment can be made. The sequence in DNA is TGTGCCAGCAGCCCCACTGGAAACACCATATATTTT. Its protein product is CASSPTGNTIYF.